This note documents a single T cell receptor (beta chain) sequence. Antigen specificity is unknown. Assay: immunoSEQ multiplex PCR; the TCRdb copy retains only in-frame clones and omits some. The repertoire holds tens of thousands of clones, with 65% to 85% as singletons. Collection occurred without any documented infections or immune events in donors. The sample comes from a study of identifying expanded T cells in peripheral blood. Overall study results and limits: Differentially abundant clones: about 1.3 between replicates, 16.4 at roughly 15 days, 19 to 20 at four.

Germline V gene lookup returns CDR1 MNHEY and CDR2 SVGAGI. V gave up 2 bases and J gave up 0 bases, with 4 bases separating them. CDR3 length: 13 residues. The sequence was collected from a person between 18 and 69 years old in good health. Material for sequencing was blood. The V and J genes are TRBV6-5 and TRBJ1-2; D unclear. CDR3 DNA: TGTGCCAGCAGTTACGAGCCTAACTATGGCTACACCTTC. This encodes CASSYEPNYGYTF.